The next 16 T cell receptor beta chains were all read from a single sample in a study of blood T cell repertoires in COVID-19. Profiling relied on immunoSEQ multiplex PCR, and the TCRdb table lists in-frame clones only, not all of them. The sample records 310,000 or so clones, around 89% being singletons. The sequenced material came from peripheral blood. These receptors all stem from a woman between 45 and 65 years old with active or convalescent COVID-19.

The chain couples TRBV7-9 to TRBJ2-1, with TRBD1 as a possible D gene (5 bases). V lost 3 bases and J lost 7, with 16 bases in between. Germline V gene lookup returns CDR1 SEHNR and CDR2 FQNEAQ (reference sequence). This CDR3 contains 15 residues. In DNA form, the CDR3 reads TGTGCCAGCAGCTTCAGGGATTTGGGTAGTAATGAGCAGTTCTTC. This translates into CASSFRDLGSNEQFF.

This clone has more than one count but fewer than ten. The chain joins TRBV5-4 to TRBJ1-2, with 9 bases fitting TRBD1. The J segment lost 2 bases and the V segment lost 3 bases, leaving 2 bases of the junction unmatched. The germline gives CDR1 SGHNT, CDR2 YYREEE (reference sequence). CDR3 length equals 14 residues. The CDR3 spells CASSWTGANYGYTF. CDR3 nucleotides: TGTGCCAGCAGCTGGACAGGGGCAAACTATGGCTACACCTTC.

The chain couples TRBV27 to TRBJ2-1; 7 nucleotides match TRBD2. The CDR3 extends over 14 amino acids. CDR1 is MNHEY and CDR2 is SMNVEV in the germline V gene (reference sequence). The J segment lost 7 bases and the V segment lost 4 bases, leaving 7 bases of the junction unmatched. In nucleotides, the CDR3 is TGTGCCAGCAGTTGGGGAGGGAGTGGGAATGAGCAGTTCTTC. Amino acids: CASSWGGSGNEQFF.

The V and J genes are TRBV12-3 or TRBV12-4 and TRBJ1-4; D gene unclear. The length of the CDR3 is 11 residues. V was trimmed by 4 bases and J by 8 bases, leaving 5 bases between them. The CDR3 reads CASSYTEKLFF. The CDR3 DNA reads TGTGCCAGCAGTTACACCGAAAAACTGTTTTTT.

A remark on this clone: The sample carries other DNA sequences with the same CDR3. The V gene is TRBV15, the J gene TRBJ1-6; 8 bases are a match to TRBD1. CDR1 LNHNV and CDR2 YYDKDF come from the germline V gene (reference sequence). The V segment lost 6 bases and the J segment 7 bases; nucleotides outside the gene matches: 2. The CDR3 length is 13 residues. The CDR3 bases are TGTGCCACCAGTGGACAGGGAAATTCACCCCTCCACTTT. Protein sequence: CATSGQGNSPLHF.

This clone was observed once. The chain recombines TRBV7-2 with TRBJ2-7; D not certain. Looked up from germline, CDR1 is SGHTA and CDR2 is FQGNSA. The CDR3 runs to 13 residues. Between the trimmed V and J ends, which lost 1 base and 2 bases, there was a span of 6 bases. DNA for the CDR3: TGTGCCAGCAGCTTAGACTACCCCTACGAGCAGTACTTC. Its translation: CASSLDYPYEQYF.

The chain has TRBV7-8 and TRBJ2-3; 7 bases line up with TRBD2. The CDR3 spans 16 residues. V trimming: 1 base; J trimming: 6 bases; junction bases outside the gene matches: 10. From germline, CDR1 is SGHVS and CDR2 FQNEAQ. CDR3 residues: CASSLEGRLGGDTQYF. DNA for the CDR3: TGTGCCAGCAGCTTAGAAGGCCGATTGGGGGGGGATACGCAGTATTTT.

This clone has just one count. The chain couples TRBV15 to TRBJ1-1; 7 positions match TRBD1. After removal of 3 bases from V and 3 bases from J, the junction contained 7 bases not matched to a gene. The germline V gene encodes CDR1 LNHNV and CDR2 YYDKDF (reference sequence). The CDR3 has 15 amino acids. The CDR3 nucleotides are TGTGCCACCAGCAGGGGGGGACAGTCGGACACTGAAGCTTTCTTT. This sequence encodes CATSRGGQSDTEAFF.

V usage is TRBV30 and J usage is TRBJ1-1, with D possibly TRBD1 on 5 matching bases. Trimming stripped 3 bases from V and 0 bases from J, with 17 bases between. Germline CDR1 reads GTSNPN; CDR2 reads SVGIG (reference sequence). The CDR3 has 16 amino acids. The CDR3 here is CAWSYRRRAVNTEAFF. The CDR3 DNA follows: TGTGCCTGGAGCTACAGGCGACGGGCCGTGAACACTGAAGCTTTCTTT.

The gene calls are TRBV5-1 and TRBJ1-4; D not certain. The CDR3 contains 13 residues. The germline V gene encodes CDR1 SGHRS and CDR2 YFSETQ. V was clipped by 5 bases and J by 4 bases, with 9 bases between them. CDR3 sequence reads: CASSRVVNEKLFF. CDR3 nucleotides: TGCGCCAGCAGTCGAGTGGTTAATGAAAAACTGTTTTTT.

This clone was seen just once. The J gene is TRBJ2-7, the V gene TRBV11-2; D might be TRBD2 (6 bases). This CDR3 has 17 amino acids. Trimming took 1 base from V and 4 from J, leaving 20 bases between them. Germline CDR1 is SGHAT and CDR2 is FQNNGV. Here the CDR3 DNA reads TGTGCCAGCAGCTTAGGGGGTGGGGGACTCCGAGGGTACGAGCAGTACTTC. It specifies CASSLGGGGLRGYEQYF.

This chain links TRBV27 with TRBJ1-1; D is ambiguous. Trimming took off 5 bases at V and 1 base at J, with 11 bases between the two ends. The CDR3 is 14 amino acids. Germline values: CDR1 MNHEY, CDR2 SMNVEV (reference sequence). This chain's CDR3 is CASSPPRGNTEAFF. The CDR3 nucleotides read TGTGCCAGCAGTCCCCCACGGGGGAACACTGAAGCTTTCTTT.

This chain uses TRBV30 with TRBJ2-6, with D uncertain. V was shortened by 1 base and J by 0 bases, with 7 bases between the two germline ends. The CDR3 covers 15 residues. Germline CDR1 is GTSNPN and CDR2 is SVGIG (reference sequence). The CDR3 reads CAWSAGISGANVLTF. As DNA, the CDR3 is TGTGCCTGGAGTGCAGGTATCTCTGGGGCCAACGTCCTGACTTTC. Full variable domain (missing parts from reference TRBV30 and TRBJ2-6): SQTIHQWPATLVQPVGSPLSLECTVEGTSNPNLYWYRQAAGRGLQLLFYSVGIGQISSEVPQNLSASRPQDRQFILSSKKLLLSDSGFYLCAWSAGISGANVLTFGAGSRLTVL.

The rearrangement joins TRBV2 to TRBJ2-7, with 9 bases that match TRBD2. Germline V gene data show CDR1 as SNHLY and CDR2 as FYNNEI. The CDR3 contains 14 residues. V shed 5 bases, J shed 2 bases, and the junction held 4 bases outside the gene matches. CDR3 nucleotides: TGTGCCAGCAGTCAAAGGACTAGCGCCTACGAGCAGTACTTC. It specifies CASSQRTSAYEQYF.

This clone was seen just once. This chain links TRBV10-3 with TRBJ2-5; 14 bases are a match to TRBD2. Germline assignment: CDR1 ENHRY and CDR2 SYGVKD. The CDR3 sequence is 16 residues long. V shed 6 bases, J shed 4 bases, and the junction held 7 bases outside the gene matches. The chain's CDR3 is CAISRGLAGVGETQYF. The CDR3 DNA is TGTGCCATCAGCCGGGGACTAGCGGGAGTGGGAGAGACCCAGTACTTC.

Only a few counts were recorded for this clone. CDR3 nucleotides: TGTGCCAGCAGTTTGGGGGGATACCTTAATAATTCACCCCTCCACTTT. It translates to CASSLGGYLNNSPLHF. V usage is TRBV27 and J usage is TRBJ1-6, with a tentative D call TRBD1 (5 bases). The V end lost 3 bases, the J end lost 5 bases, and 14 bases lay between the germline ends. This CDR3 has 16 amino acids. Germline values: CDR1 MNHEY, CDR2 SMNVEV (reference sequence).